These 25 T cell receptor beta chains share one sample of origin, sequenced in a study of identifying expanded T cells in peripheral blood. This table comes from immunoSEQ multiplex PCR, and its TCRdb copy is limited to in-frame clones, with some not included. This sample has around 70,000 clones, with almost 90% found just once. The material sequenced was blood. These receptors were obtained from a person aged 18 to 70 in good health.

The rearrangement joins TRBV10-3 to TRBJ2-7, with 9 bases fitting TRBD2. There are 16 residues in the CDR3. The V segment lost 6 bases and the J segment 6 bases; nucleotides outside the gene matches: 15. Germline V CDR1 and CDR2: ENHRY, SYGVKD. CDR3 protein: CAIRGTGGTSSGEQYF. DNA for the CDR3: TGTGCCATCAGGGGAACAGGAGGGACTAGCTCGGGCGAGCAGTACTTC.

V gene TRBV4-1 combines with J gene TRBJ2-3; tentatively, D is TRBD2 (6 bases). The CDR3 spans 16 residues. Germline V lookup: CDR1 MGHRA, CDR2 YSYEKL. V lost 1 base, J lost 6 bases, and 17 bases lay in between. CDR3 region: CASSQVGLAFRDTQYF. CDR3 bases: TGCGCCAGCAGCCAAGTTGGGCTAGCGTTCAGGGATACGCAGTATTTT.

V usage is TRBV30 and J usage is TRBJ1-6; D is ambiguous. From germline, CDR1 is GTSNPN and CDR2 SVGIG (reference sequence). V was shortened by 4 bases and J by 2 bases, with 15 bases between the two germline ends. The CDR3 loop spans 16 amino acids. This CDR3 reads CAWNGPGGTYNSPLHF. In nucleotides, the CDR3 is TGTGCCTGGAATGGCCCGGGAGGGACCTATAATTCACCCCTCCACTTT.

V gene TRBV10-3 combines with J gene TRBJ1-5, with 9 nucleotides matching TRBD1. The CDR3 has 14 residues. V gave up 2 bases and J gave up 11 bases; unmatched junction bases: 7. Germline lookup yields CDR1 ENHRY and CDR2 SYGVKD. The CDR3 bases are TGTGCCATCAGTGAGGGGACAGGGAACCCAGCCCAGCATTTT. It encodes CAISEGTGNPAQHF.

The V and J genes are TRBV4-2 and TRBJ1-2; D call uncertain. The CDR3 spans 14 residues. V was trimmed by 0 bases and J by 4 bases, leaving 9 bases between them. Germline V gene lookup returns CDR1 LGHNA and CDR2 YNFKEQ. Here the CDR3 reads CASSQEGQIYGYTF. As DNA, the CDR3 is TGTGCCAGCAGCCAAGAAGGGCAAATCTATGGCTACACCTTC.

This chain uses TRBV5-6 with TRBJ2-3; 8 bases are a match to TRBD1. The CDR3 length is 14 residues. V was pared by 1 base and J by 3 bases, with 1 base of the junction left unmatched. Germline V lookup: CDR1 SGHDT, CDR2 YYEEEE. The CDR3 coding sequence is TGTGCCAGCAGCTTGCGACAGGGGACAGATACGCAGTATTTT. It codes for CASSLRQGTDTQYF.

In DNA form, the CDR3 reads TGTGCCAGCAGGTCGACAGCTGGAGGCTACACCTTC. It yields the protein CASRSTAGGYTF. The rearrangement joins TRBV28 to TRBJ1-2, with a tentative D call TRBD1 (5 bases). The CDR3 runs 12 residues. CDR1 MDHEN and CDR2 SYDVKM come from the germline V gene. Trimming cost V 6 bases and J 8 bases, with 13 bases left between them.

The chain combines TRBV5-1 with TRBJ2-1; D remains unclear. Trimming removed 0 bases from V and 6 bases from J, with 4 bases in between. The CDR3 is 12 amino acids. CDR1 SGHRS and CDR2 YFSETQ come from the germline V gene. The CDR3, as DNA: TGCGCCAGCAGCTTGGCCGTCAATGAGCAGTTCTTC. Translating it yields CASSLAVNEQFF.

The V call is TRBV11-2, the J call TRBJ1-1; TRBD1 might be the D (5 bases). The CDR3 loop spans 12 amino acids. Germline V lookup: CDR1 SGHAT, CDR2 FQNNGV. Trimming left V 8 bases short and J 10 bases short, with 17 bases between. CDR3 in amino acids: CASGVGQGRAFF. As DNA, the CDR3 is TGTGCCAGCGGGGTAGGGCAGGGAAGAGCTTTCTTT.

This clone has a single count. The chain couples TRBV10-3 to TRBJ2-5; 15 positions match TRBD2. Germline CDR1 reads ENHRY; CDR2 reads SYGVKD. Germline trimming cut 4 bases from V and 2 bases from J; bases unmatched to any gene: 2. The CDR3 covers 16 residues. This CDR3 reads CAISVGLAGGQETQYF. The CDR3 DNA sequence: TGTGCCATCAGTGTCGGACTAGCGGGGGGGCAAGAGACCCAGTACTTC.

The CDR3 protein is CASSERGTHGGGTEAFF. The CDR3 nucleotides are TGTGCCAGCAGTGAAAGGGGGACACACGGAGGGGGGACTGAAGCTTTCTTT. The chain combines TRBV6-1 with TRBJ1-1; D may be TRBD1 (6 bases). The length of the CDR3 is 17 residues. V gave up 2 bases and J gave up 5 bases, with 21 bases separating them. Per germline, CDR1 MNHNS and CDR2 SASEGT.

V usage is TRBV19 and J usage is TRBJ1-2, with D possibly being TRBD1 (5 bases). The CDR3 runs 12 residues. Germline CDR1 is LNHDA and CDR2 is SQIVND (reference sequence). V was clipped by 6 bases and J by 5 bases, with 10 bases between them. CDR3 sequence: CASRSGEYGYTF. DNA for the CDR3: TGTGCCAGTAGATCGGGGGAATATGGCTACACCTTC.

Comments on this clone: An end of the junction differs from the germline gene, which may be a read error. The V gene is TRBV5-5, the J gene TRBJ2-1; no firm D call. The V gene's germline CDR1 is SGHKS and CDR2 YYEKEE (reference sequence). The CDR3 contains 15 residues. For the CDR3, the DNA is TGTGCCGGCAGCTTGCACCTGGGATCCTACAATGAGCAGTTCTTC. Translating gives CAGSLHLGSYNEQFF.

This rearrangement joins TRBV5-1 to TRBJ2-3; 7 nucleotides agree with TRBD2. The CDR3 is 17 residues long. Germline V lookup: CDR1 SGHRS, CDR2 YFSETQ. The ends lost 0 bases at V and 3 bases at J; junction bases unmatched: 10. The CDR3 nucleotides read TGCGCCAGCAGCTTGGGAGGGCGGGAGCCGGGTACAGATACGCAGTATTTT. Amino acids: CASSLGGREPGTDTQYF.

This chain connects TRBV6-6 to TRBJ1-4; D is undetermined. CDR3 size: 13 residues. Trimming removed 4 bases from V and 4 bases from J, with 7 bases in between. Per the germline V gene, CDR1 is MNHNY and CDR2 is SVGAGI (reference sequence). The CDR3 reads CASSSGLNEKLFF. The DNA of the CDR3 is TGTGCCAGCAGTTCAGGCCTTAATGAAAAACTGTTTTTT.

The V gene is TRBV6-5, the J gene TRBJ2-5; D gene uncertain. The CDR3 is 12 amino acids. Germline-derived CDR1 and CDR2 are MNHEY and SVGAGI. The V and J ends lost 6 bases and 2 bases respectively, with 7 bases between them. DNA for the CDR3: TGTGCCAGCAGCCGAGGTCAAGAGACCCAGTACTTC. It translates to CASSRGQETQYF.

The genes are TRBV6-1 and TRBJ2-2, with D unclear. The germline V gene has CDR1 MNHNS and CDR2 SASEGT. The germline V and J ends were trimmed by 8 bases and 0 bases, with 13 bases remaining between them. CDR3 length equals 15 residues. In DNA form, the CDR3 reads TGTGCCAGCTTCCCAATGCCATCGAACACCGGGGAGCTGTTTTTT. As protein: CASFPMPSNTGELFF.

This clone was counted a few times. V usage is TRBV6-5 and J usage is TRBJ1-2, with unresolved D. The germline V gene has CDR1 MNHEY and CDR2 SVGAGI. The CDR3 spans 13 residues. Deletions cut 0 bases from V and 8 bases from J, with 10 bases between. The DNA for the CDR3 is TGTGCCAGCAGTTACTCATCGTCCTTCGGCTACACCTTC. Translating it yields CASSYSSSFGYTF.

The chain employs TRBV29-1 and TRBJ1-3, with a possible D match to TRBD1 (5 bases). This CDR3 has 12 amino acids. The ends were cut back, 5 bases at V and 5 bases at J, with 10 bases in the middle. CDR1 SQVTM and CDR2 ANQGSEA come from the germline V gene. The CDR3 spells CSVNGHRNTIYF. CDR3 DNA sequence: TGCAGCGTTAACGGACACAGAAACACCATATATTTT.

V usage is TRBV6-6 and J usage is TRBJ2-3, with D unresolved. CDR3 size: 14 residues. Germline V gives CDR1 MNHNY, CDR2 SVGAGI (reference sequence). The ends were cut back, 10 bases at V and 1 base at J, with 15 bases in the middle. This chain's CDR3 is CATFFSPRTDTQYF. The CDR3 DNA is TGTGCCACCTTCTTTTCGCCGCGCACAGATACGCAGTATTTT.

The chain employs TRBV4-1 and TRBJ1-6, with D perhaps TRBD1 (6 bases). Germline assignment: CDR1 MGHRA and CDR2 YSYEKL. The CDR3 runs 15 residues. Trimming removed 0 bases at V and 9 bases at J, with 12 bases between. The CDR3 protein is CASSQDSQGFSPLHF. As DNA, the CDR3 is TGCGCCAGCAGCCAAGATAGCCAGGGGTTTTCACCCCTCCACTTT.

CDR3 protein: CASSTGTGVSYEQYF. Here the CDR3 DNA reads TGTGCCAGTAGTACCGGGACAGGGGTTTCCTACGAGCAGTACTTC. The V call is TRBV19, the J call TRBJ2-7, with 10 bases matching TRBD1. V was pared by 4 bases and J by 1 base, with 4 bases of the junction left unmatched. This CDR3 spans 15 amino acids. CDR1 is LNHDA, CDR2 SQIVND, per germline (reference sequence).

CDR3: CASSDGKSSGNTIYF. CDR3 in DNA: TGCGCCAGCAGTGATGGGAAAAGCTCTGGAAACACCATATATTTT. The genes are TRBV10-1 and TRBJ1-3; D is ambiguous. The V gene lost 3 bases and the J gene lost 0 bases, with 9 bases spanning the gap. Germline CDR1 reads WNHNN; CDR2 reads SYGVQD (reference sequence). The CDR3 contains 15 residues.

This clone was recorded only once. This sequence joins TRBV18 and TRBJ1-1; D uncertain. With 4 bases removed from V and 1 base from J, the gap between germline ends came to 7 bases. Germline assignment: CDR1 KGHSH and CDR2 LQKENI. The CDR3 spans 13 residues. The CDR3 loop reads CASSLTANTEAFF. The CDR3 DNA reads as TGTGCCAGCTCACTTACGGCGAACACTGAAGCTTTCTTT.

The J gene is TRBJ2-5, the V gene TRBV4-3, with 12 bases identical to TRBD2. Germline V gives CDR1 LGHNA, CDR2 YSLEER. CDR3 size: 16 residues. J was trimmed by 5 bases and V by 3 bases; bases with no gene match: 7. The chain's CDR3 is CASSQASGGAGETQYF. The CDR3 DNA is TGCGCCAGCAGCCAGGCTAGCGGGGGGGCCGGTGAGACCCAGTACTTC.